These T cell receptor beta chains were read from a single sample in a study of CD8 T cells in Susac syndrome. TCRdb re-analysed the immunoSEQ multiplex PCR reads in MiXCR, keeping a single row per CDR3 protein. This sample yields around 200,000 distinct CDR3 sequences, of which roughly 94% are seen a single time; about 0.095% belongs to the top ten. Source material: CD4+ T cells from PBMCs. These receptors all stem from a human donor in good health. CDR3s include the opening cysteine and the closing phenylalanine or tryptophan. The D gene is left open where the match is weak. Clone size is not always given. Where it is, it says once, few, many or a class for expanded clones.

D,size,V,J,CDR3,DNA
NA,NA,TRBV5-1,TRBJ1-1,CASSFGLGGEAFF,TGCGCCAGCAGCTTTGGCCTGGGGGGTGAAGCTTTCTTT
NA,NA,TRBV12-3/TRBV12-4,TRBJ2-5,CASRLVGGETQYF,TGTGCCAGCAGACTTGTAGGGGGAGAGACCCAGTACTTC
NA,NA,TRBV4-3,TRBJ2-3,CASSQDYGTPGKGRSKYF,TGCGCCAGCAGCCAAGATTATGGGACTCCGGGGAAAGGTCGATCGAAGTATTTT
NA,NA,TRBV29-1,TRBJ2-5,CSAHRDTSQETQYF,TGCAGTGCACACCGGGACACCAGCCAAGAGACCCAGTACTTC
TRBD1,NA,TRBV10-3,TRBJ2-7,CAISEPTGGFDEQYF,TGTGCCATCAGTGAGCCTACAGGGGGCTTTGACGAGCAGTACTTC
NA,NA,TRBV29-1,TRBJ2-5,CSVAESQETQYF,TGCAGCGTTGCCGAATCCCAAGAGACCCAGTACTTC
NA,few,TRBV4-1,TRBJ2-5,CASSQGSMRETQYF,TGCGCCAGCAGCCAAGGGTCGATGAGGGAGACCCAGTACTTC
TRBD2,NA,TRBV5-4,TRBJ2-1,CASRLAGASHNEQFF,TGTGCCAGCAGGCTAGCGGGAGCGAGTCACAATGAGCAGTTCTTC
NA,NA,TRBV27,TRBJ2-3,CASSLAGNTQYF,TGTGCCAGCAGTTTAGCGGGAAATACGCAGTATTTT
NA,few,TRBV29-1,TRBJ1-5,CSVGDSNQPQHF,TGCAGCGTTGGTGACAGCAATCAGCCCCAGCATTTT
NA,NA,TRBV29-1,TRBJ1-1,CSGDSLNTEAFF,TGCAGCGGTGACAGCTTGAACACTGAAGCTTTCTTT
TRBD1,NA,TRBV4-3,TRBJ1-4,CASSEQGTANEKLFF,TGCGCCAGCAGCGAACAGGGGACAGCTAATGAAAAACTGTTTTTT
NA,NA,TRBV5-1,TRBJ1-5,CASSPDSGGQPQHF,TGCGCCAGCAGCCCCGACAGTGGTGGTCAGCCCCAGCATTTT
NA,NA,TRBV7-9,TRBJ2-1,CASSLAWDSSYNEQFF,TGTGCCAGCAGCTTAGCCTGGGACTCCTCCTACAATGAGCAGTTCTTC
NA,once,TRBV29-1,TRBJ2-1,CSERLSYNEQFF,TGCAGCGAAAGATTAAGTTACAATGAGCAGTTCTTC
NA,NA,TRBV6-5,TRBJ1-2,CASGDTQFYGYTF,TGTGCCAGCGGGGACACCCAATTCTATGGCTACACCTTC
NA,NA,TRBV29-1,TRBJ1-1,CSVGVGHRNTEAFF,TGCAGCGTTGGAGTGGGACACAGAAACACTGAAGCTTTCTTT
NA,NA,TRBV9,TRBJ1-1,CASSLRQDQTEAFF,TGTGCCAGCAGCCTCCGACAGGATCAAACTGAAGCTTTCTTT
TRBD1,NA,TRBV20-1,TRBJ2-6,CSARTGVGANVLTF,TGCAGTGCTAGGACAGGGGTCGGGGCCAACGTCCTGACTTTC
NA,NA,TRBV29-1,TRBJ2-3,CSVRRMQDSSTDTQYF,TGCAGCGTTCGCAGGATGCAAGATTCCTCCACAGATACGCAGTATTTT
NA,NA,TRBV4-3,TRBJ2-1,CASSQGFGAYEQFF,TGCGCCAGCAGCCAAGGATTCGGGGCCTATGAGCAGTTCTTC
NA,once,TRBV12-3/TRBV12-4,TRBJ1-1,CAIPGGGTEAFF,TGTGCCATCCCCGGAGGGGGTACTGAAGCTTTCTTT
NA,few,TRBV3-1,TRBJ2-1,CASSQQNEQFF,TGTGCCAGCAGCCAACAGAATGAGCAGTTCTTC
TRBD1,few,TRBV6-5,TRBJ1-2,CASRLTGDYGYTF,TGTGCCAGTAGACTGACAGGGGACTATGGCTACACCTTC
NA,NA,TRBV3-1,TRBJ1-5,CASSQGPEPQHF,TGTGCCAGCAGCCAAGGACCTGAGCCCCAGCATTTT
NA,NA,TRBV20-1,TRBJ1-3,CSASRNTIYF,TGCAGTGCTAGTAGGAACACCATATATTTT
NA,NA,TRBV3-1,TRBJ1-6,CASSHRDRDTLHF,TGTGCCAGCAGCCACCGGGACCGAGATACCCTCCACTTT
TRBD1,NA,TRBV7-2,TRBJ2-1,CASSLTGDPPAFF,TGTGCCAGCAGCTTAACAGGGGACCCTCCTGCGTTCTTC
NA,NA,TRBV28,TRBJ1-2,CASSPTDYGYTF,TGTGCCAGCAGTCCGACAGATTATGGCTACACCTTC
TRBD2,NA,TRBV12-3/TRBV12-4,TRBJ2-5,CASSPGGRGAGETQYF,TGTGCCAGCAGTCCGGGAGGGCGGGGGGCAGGAGAGACCCAGTACTTC
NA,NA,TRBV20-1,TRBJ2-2,CSARPWGMDTGELFF,TGCAGTGCTAGACCGTGGGGGATGGACACCGGGGAGCTGTTTTTT
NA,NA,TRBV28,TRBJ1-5,CASSSGGTQPQHF,TGTGCCAGCAGCAGTGGAGGCACTCAGCCCCAGCATTTT
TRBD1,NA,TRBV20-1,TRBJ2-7,CSAREPGGYYEQYF,TGCAGTGCTAGAGAACCAGGGGGCTACTACGAGCAGTACTTC